This TCR beta chain was captured in a study of T cell repertoires in cytomegalovirus infection. In the study overall: Shared public TCR beta signatures pointed to both CMV infection and a matching HLA type. Study findings and constraints: HLA-C-restricted TCR beta clonotypes specific for CMV led the ex vivo response. People with CMV and the relevant HLA were identified by cumulative public TCR beta family frequency.

TCRdb recomputed calls from the reads with MiXCR, one row per CDR3 protein. The repertoire consists of 150,000 to 200,000 distinct CDR3 sequences, with roughly 27% occurring once and the leading ten covering 30% to 35%. This clonotype occurred a few times. The antigen remains undetermined. Sequencing input: PBMCs. The TCR sequence derives from a human donor in good health (CMV status not recorded). Some clones in this sample may be carry-over from other donors' samples.

The CDR3 sequence is CASSPDGAQNTEAFF. The CDR3 coding sequence is TGTGCCAGCAGCCCCGACGGGGCACAGAACACTGAAGCTTTCTTT. This chain uses TRBV7-2 with TRBJ1-1; weak D call: TRBD1 (5 bases). Per germline, CDR1 SGHTA and CDR2 FQGNSA. The CDR3 spans 15 residues. Trimming took off 5 bases at V and 1 base at J, with 14 bases between the two ends. Full variable domain (missing parts from reference TRBV7-2 and TRBJ1-1): GAGVSQSPSNKVTEKGKDVELRCDPISGHTALYWYRQSLGQGLEFLIYFQGNSAPDKSGLPSDRFSAERTGGSVSTLTIQRTQQEDSAVYLCASSPDGAQNTEAFFGQGTRLTVV.